This TCR beta chain appears in the sequencing data of a study of blood T cell repertoires in COVID-19. Overall study: The cDNA or gDNA used as material had been derived from T cells, B-cell-depleted T cells, or PBMCs.

This CDR3 region has 16 residues. Germline CDR1 reads SEHNR; CDR2 reads FQNEAQ (reference sequence). V gave up 2 bases and J gave up 0 bases, with 11 bases separating them. Authors' data handling: Estimation of nucleated cell counts was performed using reference gene primer amplification. TCRdb's copy holds only in-frame clones and misses some; the assay was immunoSEQ multiplex PCR. The V and J calls and clone size come from that table; D and trimming were worked out from the DNA. The sample consists of over 200,000 clones, 75% to 90% of them appearing once. Sequenced sample: peripheral blood. The chain combines TRBV7-9 with TRBJ2-1; no definite D call. This sequence was found in a human donor in a cohort sampled during active COVID-19. The CDR3 sequence: CASSLWSASSYNEQFF. CDR3 nucleotides: TGTGCCAGCAGCTTATGGAGCGCTAGCTCCTACAATGAGCAGTTCTTC. Filled out from reference TRBV7-9 and TRBJ2-1, the complete variable domain reads DTGVSQNPRHKITKRGQNVTFRCDPISEHNRLYWYRQTLGQGPEFLTYFQNEAQLEKSRLLSDRFSAERPKGSFSTLEIQRTEQGDSAMYLCASSLWSASSYNEQFFGPGTRLTVL.